The 19 T cell receptor beta chains below come from one sample, sequenced in a study of blood T cells in healthy people across ages. Next came a second PCR, run for about 7 to 12 cycles, which used a sample-barcoded 5' primer along with a J-beta primer mix. TCRdb itself ran the 5' RACE reads through MiXCR, one entry per CDR3 protein. Of about 1 million distinct CDR3 sequences listed, under 55% are singletons. Sequences were obtained from blood. Every receptor here comes from a woman aged 55-69 years in good health.

The V and J genes are TRBV20-1 and TRBJ2-3, with 9 bases that match TRBD2. In germline, CDR1 is DFQATT, CDR2 SNEGSKA (reference sequence). V lost 6 bases to trimming and J lost 6 bases; unmatched junction nucleotides: 16. This CDR3 is built from 16 residues. The CDR3 nucleotides read TGCAGTGCCCAACCTTATGGCGCGGGAGGGCCGGATACGCAGTATTTT. Translated, it gives CSAQPYGAGGPDTQYF.

In its sample, this clonotype was seen many times. V gene TRBV7-2 combines with J gene TRBJ2-2; D remains unclear. The V end was cut by 1 base, the J end by 6 bases, with 9 bases between. The CDR3 is 14 residues long. Germline-derived CDR1 and CDR2 are SGHTA and FQGNSA. Here the CDR3 reads CASSLGSLAGELFF. The CDR3 DNA reads as TGTGCCAGCAGCTTAGGGTCGCTGGCCGGGGAGCTGTTTTTT.

Only a few counts were recorded for this clonotype. V usage is TRBV25-1 and J usage is TRBJ2-5, with a tentative D call TRBD2 (5 bases). The CDR3 covers 13 residues. The V gene lost 7 bases and the J gene lost 3 bases, with 12 bases spanning the gap. Germline V gene sequence: CDR1 MGHDK, CDR2 SYGVNS. Written as DNA, the CDR3 is TGTGCCAGCACCATCCGGGGAGAAGAGACCCAGTACTTC. Encoded protein: CASTIRGEETQYF.

The chain recombines TRBV29-1 with TRBJ2-3; D not certain. The V end lost 7 bases, the J end lost 6 bases, and 11 bases lay between the germline ends. CDR1 is SQVTM, CDR2 ANQGSEA, per germline. CDR3 length: 11 residues. CDR3 amino acids: CSALVGDTQYF. The DNA for the CDR3 is TGCAGCGCCCTGGTTGGGGATACGCAGTATTTT.

This clonotype showed up just a few times. The V and J genes are TRBV6-5 and TRBJ2-7; 10 positions agree with TRBD2. The CDR3 spans 16 residues. Germline trimming cut 0 bases from V and 3 bases from J; bases unmatched to any gene: 5. Germline CDR1 MNHEY, CDR2 SVGAGI. Here the CDR3 DNA reads TGTGCCAGCAGTTACTCACTAGCGGGACAAGGCTACGAGCAGTACTTC. Amino acids: CASSYSLAGQGYEQYF.

This clonotype turned up a few times. J is TRBJ1-6 and V is TRBV6-6; no definite D call. V was trimmed by 7 bases and J by 7 bases, leaving 17 bases between them. In germline, CDR1 is MNHNY, CDR2 SVGAGI (reference sequence). This CDR3 is built from 15 residues. CDR3 coding DNA: TGTGCCAGCATGGAATTGAGGGCAGACAATTCACCCCTCCACTTT. This gives the protein CASMELRADNSPLHF.

The V gene is TRBV5-1, the J gene TRBJ2-7; 8 nucleotides align to TRBD1. Germline V gives CDR1 SGHRS, CDR2 YFSETQ. The CDR3 has 14 residues. J was trimmed by 3 bases and V by 4 bases; bases with no gene match: 6. This CDR3 reads CASSTQGGDYEQYF. As DNA, the CDR3 is TGCGCCAGCAGCACACAGGGGGGTGACTACGAGCAGTACTTC. Full variable domain (missing parts from reference TRBV5-1 and TRBJ2-7): KAGVTQTPRYLIKTRGQQVTLSCSPISGHRSVSWYQQTPGQGLQFLFEYFSETQRNKGNFPGRFSGRQFSNSRSEMNVSTLELGDSALYLCASSTQGGDYEQYFGPGTRLTVT.

The V call is TRBV10-2, the J call TRBJ2-5, with TRBD2 as a possible D gene (5 bases). The V and J ends lost 8 bases and 0 bases respectively, with 13 bases between them. Germline V gene lookup returns CDR1 WSHSY and CDR2 SAAADI. CDR3 size: 14 residues. This chain's CDR3 is CASYTERDQETQYF. The DNA of the CDR3 is TGCGCCAGCTATACGGAGAGGGACCAAGAGACCCAGTACTTC.

This clonotype was picked up a small number of times. Here the CDR3 reads CASGDRETDTQYF. DNA for the CDR3: TGTGCCAGCGGAGACAGGGAGACAGATACGCAGTATTTT. The chain recombines TRBV13 with TRBJ2-3; 7 nucleotides match TRBD1. CDR1 and CDR2 from the germline V gene are PRHDT and FYEKMQ (reference sequence). J was trimmed by 3 bases and V by 8 bases; bases with no gene match: 5. CDR3 length: 13 residues. Together with reference TRBV13 and TRBJ2-3, the CDR3 gives the full variable domain: AAGVIQSPRHLIKEKRETATLKCYPIPRHDTVYWYQQGPGQDPQFLISFYEKMQSDKGSIPDRFSAQQFSDYHSELNMSSLELGDSALYFCASGDRETDTQYFGPGTRLTVL.

The gene calls are TRBV12-5 and TRBJ2-1, with 7 bases fitting TRBD2. The ends lost 0 bases at V and 4 bases at J; junction bases unmatched: 12. Germline V gene data show CDR1 as LGHNT and CDR2 as FRNRAP. This CDR3 contains 18 residues. Here the CDR3 reads CASGLVPLGQGGYNEQFF. The CDR3 nucleotides read TGTGCTAGTGGTTTGGTACCCCTAGGCCAGGGAGGGTACAATGAGCAGTTCTTC. Complete variable domain (other parts from reference TRBV12-5 and TRBJ2-1): DARVTQTPRHKVTEMGQEVTMRCQPILGHNTVFWYRQTMMQGLELLAYFRNRAPLDDSGMPKDRFSAEMPDATLATLKIQPSEPRDSAVYFCASGLVPLGQGGYNEQFFGPGTRLTVL.

The rearrangement uses TRBV20-1 and TRBJ2-7, with 7 bases lining up with TRBD2. The CDR3 is made up of 14 amino acids. The germline V gene has CDR1 DFQATT and CDR2 SNEGSKA (reference sequence). V shed 0 bases, J shed 4 bases, and the junction held 6 bases outside the gene matches. The CDR3: CSARDPSGVYEQYF. For the CDR3, the DNA is TGCAGTGCTAGAGATCCCAGCGGGGTGTACGAGCAGTACTTC.

This clonotype has more than one count but fewer than ten. V is TRBV11-1 and J is TRBJ2-1; 12 bases match TRBD2. Germline V lookup: CDR1 SGHAT, CDR2 FQDESV (reference sequence). The CDR3 totals 15 residues. V lost 6 bases and J lost 9; bases outside the gene matches: 9. The CDR3, as DNA: TGTGCCAGCAGTTTACTAGCGGGAGGTTTGTTTGAGCAGTTCTTC. Its protein is CASSLLAGGLFEQFF.

The V gene is TRBV12-3 or TRBV12-4, the J gene TRBJ2-3, with 11 bases aligning to TRBD2. This CDR3 has 15 residues. Trimming removed 6 bases from V and 7 bases from J; junction bases left unmatched: 9. CDR3 amino acids: CASRLLAGGMNTQYF. CDR3 in DNA: TGTGCCAGCAGACTTCTAGCGGGAGGCATGAATACGCAGTATTTT.

The count of this clonotype is one. This chain joins TRBV25-1 and TRBJ2-1, with a weak D call TRBD1 (6 bases). The V gene lost 3 bases and the J gene lost 6 bases, with 12 bases spanning the gap. Germline V CDR1 and CDR2: MGHDK, SYGVNS. This CDR3 contains 14 residues. CDR3 coding DNA: TGTGCCAGCAGTGACCCCGGACAGAGCAATGAGCAGTTCTTC. This sequence encodes CASSDPGQSNEQFF.

This chain joins TRBV12-3 or TRBV12-4 and TRBJ2-1; 8 bases line up with TRBD2. This CDR3 is 17 amino acids long. J was trimmed by 0 bases and V by 5 bases; bases with no gene match: 9. The CDR3 region has the DNA TGTGCCAGCAGTCAACGGGGGGGACTAAGCTCCTACAATGAGCAGTTCTTC. It specifies CASSQRGGLSSYNEQFF.

This clonotype was picked up a small number of times. V usage is TRBV29-1 and J usage is TRBJ2-1, with 13 bases aligning to TRBD2. The germline gives CDR1 SQVTM, CDR2 ANQGSEA. This CDR3 spans 13 amino acids. Trimming removed 7 bases from V and 10 bases from J; junction bases left unmatched: 7. DNA for the CDR3: TGCAGCGCTGGACTAGCGGGAGCGGGCGAGCAGTTCTTC. Translation: CSAGLAGAGEQFF.

The rearrangement uses TRBV28 and TRBJ1-5; D gene unclear. The germline V and J ends were trimmed by 6 bases and 2 bases, with 14 bases remaining between them. CDR1 and CDR2 (germline): MDHEN, SYDVKM. This CDR3 is built from 15 residues. CDR3 sequence: CASSPLSVRNQPQHF. DNA of the CDR3: TGTGCCAGCAGCCCTCTTTCGGTTCGCAATCAGCCCCAGCATTTT.

In this sample, this clonotype turned up once. The chain combines TRBV7-8 with TRBJ2-7; 12 bases are shared with TRBD2. Germline loops: CDR1 SGHVS, CDR2 FQNEAQ. This CDR3 is 18 amino acids long. V lost 1 base and J lost 5; bases outside the gene matches: 12. CDR3 coding DNA: TGTGCCAGCAGCTTAGGTCCTAGCGGGAGGGCCAACCTCCACGAGCAGTACTTC. Translating gives CASSLGPSGRANLHEQYF.

The J gene is TRBJ2-7, the V gene TRBV9; 12 positions match TRBD2. With 0 bases clipped from V and 5 bases from J, the junction kept 6 bases outside the gene matches. CDR1 and CDR2 (germline): SGDLS, YYNGEE. The CDR3 runs to 16 residues. CDR3 amino acids: CASSVGLAGGRHEQYF. CDR3 nucleotide sequence: TGTGCCAGCAGCGTAGGGCTAGCGGGAGGGCGCCACGAGCAGTACTTC.